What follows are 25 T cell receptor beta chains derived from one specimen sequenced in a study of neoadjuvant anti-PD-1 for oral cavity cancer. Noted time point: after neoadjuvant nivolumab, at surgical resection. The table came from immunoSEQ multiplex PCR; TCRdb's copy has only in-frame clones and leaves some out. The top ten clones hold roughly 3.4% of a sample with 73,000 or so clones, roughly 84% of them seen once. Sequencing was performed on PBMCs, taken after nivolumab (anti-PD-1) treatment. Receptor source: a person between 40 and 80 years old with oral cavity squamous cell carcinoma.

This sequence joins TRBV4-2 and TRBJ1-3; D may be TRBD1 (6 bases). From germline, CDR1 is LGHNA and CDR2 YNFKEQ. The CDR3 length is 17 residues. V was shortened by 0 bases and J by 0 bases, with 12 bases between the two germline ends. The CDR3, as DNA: TGTGCCAGCAGCCAAGATCGGGGGGCATTCTCTGGAAACACCATATATTTT. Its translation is CASSQDRGAFSGNTIYF.

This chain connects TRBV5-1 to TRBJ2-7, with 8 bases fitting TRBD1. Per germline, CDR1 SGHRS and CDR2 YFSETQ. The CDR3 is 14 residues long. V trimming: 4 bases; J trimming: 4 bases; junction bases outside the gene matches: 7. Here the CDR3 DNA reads TGCGCCAGCAGCGCAGGACAGGGCGGATACGAGCAGTACTTC. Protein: CASSAGQGGYEQYF.

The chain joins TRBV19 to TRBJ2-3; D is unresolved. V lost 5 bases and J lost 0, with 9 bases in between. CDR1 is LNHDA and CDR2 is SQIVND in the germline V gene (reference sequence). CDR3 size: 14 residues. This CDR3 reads CASSFGGSTDTQYF. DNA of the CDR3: TGTGCCAGTAGTTTCGGCGGTAGCACAGATACGCAGTATTTT. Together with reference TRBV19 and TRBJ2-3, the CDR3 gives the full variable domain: DGGITQSPKYLFRKEGQNVTLSCEQNLNHDAMYWYRQDPGQGLRLIYYSQIVNDFQKGDIAEGYSVSREKKESFPLTVTSAQKNPTAFYLCASSFGGSTDTQYFGPGTRLTVL.

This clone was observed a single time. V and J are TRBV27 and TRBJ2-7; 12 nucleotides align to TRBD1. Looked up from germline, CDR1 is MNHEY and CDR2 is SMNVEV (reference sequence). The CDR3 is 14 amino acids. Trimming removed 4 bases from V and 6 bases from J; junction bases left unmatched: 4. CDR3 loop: CASSSRDRGLEQYF. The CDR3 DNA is TGTGCCAGCAGTTCCCGGGACAGGGGGCTCGAGCAGTACTTC.

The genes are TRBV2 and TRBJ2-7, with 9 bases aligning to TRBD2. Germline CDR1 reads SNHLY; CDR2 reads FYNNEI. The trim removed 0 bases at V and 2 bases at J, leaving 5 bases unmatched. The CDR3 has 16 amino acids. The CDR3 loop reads CASSEAPAGGPYEQYF. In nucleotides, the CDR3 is TGTGCCAGCAGTGAAGCCCCAGCGGGAGGTCCCTACGAGCAGTACTTC.

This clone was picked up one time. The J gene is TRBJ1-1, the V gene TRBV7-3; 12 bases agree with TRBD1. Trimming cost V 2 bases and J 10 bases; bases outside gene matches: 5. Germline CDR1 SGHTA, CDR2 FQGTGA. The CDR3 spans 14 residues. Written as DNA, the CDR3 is TGTGCCAGCAGCTTAGAGGGACAGGGGGCTTTAGCTTTCTTT. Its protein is CASSLEGQGALAFF.

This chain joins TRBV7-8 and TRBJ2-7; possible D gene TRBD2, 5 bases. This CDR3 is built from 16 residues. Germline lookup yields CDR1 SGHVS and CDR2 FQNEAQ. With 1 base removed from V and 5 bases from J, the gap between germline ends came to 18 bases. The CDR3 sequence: CASSLVGGREVNEQYF. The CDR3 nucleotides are TGTGCCAGCAGCTTAGTTGGAGGACGGGAAGTAAACGAGCAGTACTTC. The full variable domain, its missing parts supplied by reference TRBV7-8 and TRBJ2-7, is GAGVSQSPRYKVAKRGQDVALRCDPISGHVSLFWYQQALGQGPEFLTYFQNEAQLDKSGLPSDRFFAERPEGSVSTLKIQRTQQEDSAVYLCASSLVGGREVNEQYFGPGTRLTVT.

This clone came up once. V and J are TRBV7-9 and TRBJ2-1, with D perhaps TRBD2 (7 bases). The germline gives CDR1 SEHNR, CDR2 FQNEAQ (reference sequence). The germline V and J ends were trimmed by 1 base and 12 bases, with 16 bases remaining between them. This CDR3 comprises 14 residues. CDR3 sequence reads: CASSLDAGAFRQFF. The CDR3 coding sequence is TGTGCCAGCAGCTTAGACGCGGGGGCCTTCCGGCAGTTCTTC.

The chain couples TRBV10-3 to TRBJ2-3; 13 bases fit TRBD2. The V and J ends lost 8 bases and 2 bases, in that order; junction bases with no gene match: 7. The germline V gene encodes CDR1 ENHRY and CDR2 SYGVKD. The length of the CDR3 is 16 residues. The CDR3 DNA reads TGTGCCATCCGGACTAGCGGGAGCCTCGACACAGATACGCAGTATTTT. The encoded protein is CAIRTSGSLDTDTQYF.

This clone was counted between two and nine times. CDR3 region: CASSLGVAGGTDTQYF. The CDR3 nucleotides read TGTGCCAGCAGCTTAGGAGTAGCGGGAGGAACAGATACGCAGTATTTT. This rearrangement joins TRBV7-3 to TRBJ2-3, with TRBD2 matching 10 bases. Germline CDR1 and CDR2: SGHTA and FQGTGA. With V trimmed by 2 bases and J by 3 bases, 5 bases remained unmatched. The CDR3 spans 16 residues. Supplemented by reference TRBV7-3 and TRBJ2-3, the full variable domain reads GAGVSQTPSNKVTEKGKYVELRCDPISGHTALYWYRQSLGQGPEFLIYFQGTGAADDSGLPNDRFFAVRPEGSVSTLKIQRTERGDSAVYLCASSLGVAGGTDTQYFGPGTRLTVL.

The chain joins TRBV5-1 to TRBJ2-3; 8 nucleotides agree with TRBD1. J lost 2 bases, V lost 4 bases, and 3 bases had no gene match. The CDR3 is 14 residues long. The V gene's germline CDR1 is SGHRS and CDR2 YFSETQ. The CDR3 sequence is CASSVQGATDTQYF. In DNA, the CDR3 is TGCGCCAGCAGCGTTCAGGGGGCCACAGATACGCAGTATTTT.

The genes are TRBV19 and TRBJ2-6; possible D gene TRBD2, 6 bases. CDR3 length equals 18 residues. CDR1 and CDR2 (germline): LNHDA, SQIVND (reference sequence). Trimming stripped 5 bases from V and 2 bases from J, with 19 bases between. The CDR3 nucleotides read TGTGCCAGTAGTCGAACCTCCAGCTGGGGGGCTGGGGCCAACGTCCTGACTTTC. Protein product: CASSRTSSWGAGANVLTF.

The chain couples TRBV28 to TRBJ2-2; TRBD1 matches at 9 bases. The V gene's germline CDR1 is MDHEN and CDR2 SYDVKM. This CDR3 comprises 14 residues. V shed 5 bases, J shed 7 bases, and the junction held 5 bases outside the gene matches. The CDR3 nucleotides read TGTGCCAGCAGTAACGGACAGGGGAGCGGGGAGCTGTTTTTT. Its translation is CASSNGQGSGELFF.

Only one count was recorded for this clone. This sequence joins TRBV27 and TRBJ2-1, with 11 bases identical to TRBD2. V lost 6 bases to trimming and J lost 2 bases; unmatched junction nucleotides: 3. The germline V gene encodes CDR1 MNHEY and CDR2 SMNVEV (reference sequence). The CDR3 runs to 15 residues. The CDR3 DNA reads TGTGCCAGCAGGAATAGCGGGAGGGCCTACAATGAGCAGTTCTTC. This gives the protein CASRNSGRAYNEQFF.

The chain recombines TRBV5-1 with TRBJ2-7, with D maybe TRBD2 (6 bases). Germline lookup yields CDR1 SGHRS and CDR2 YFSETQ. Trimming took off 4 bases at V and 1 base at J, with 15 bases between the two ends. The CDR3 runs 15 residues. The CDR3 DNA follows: TGCGCCAGCAGCGACGGCCCGGGGGAATCCTACGAGCAGTACTTC. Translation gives CASSDGPGESYEQYF.

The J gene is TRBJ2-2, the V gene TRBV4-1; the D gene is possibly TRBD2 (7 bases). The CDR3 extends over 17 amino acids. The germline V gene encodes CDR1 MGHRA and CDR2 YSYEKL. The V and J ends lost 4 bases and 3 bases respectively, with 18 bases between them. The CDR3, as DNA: TGCGCCAGCAGCCGTCAAAGGGGGAGGGACTACACCGGGGAGCTGTTTTTT. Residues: CASSRQRGRDYTGELFF.

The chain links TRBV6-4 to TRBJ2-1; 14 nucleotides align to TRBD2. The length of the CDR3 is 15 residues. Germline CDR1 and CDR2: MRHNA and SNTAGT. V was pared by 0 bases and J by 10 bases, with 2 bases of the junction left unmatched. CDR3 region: CASSDSTSGRAEQFF. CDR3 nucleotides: TGTGCCAGCAGTGACTCGACTAGCGGGAGGGCGGAGCAGTTCTTC.

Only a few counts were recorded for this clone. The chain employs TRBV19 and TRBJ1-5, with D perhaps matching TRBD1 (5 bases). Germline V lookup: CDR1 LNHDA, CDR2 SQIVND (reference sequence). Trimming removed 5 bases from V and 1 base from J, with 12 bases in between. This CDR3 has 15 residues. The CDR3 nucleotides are TGTGCCAGTAGTTGGGGGACCGGGAGCAATCAGCCCCAGCATTTT. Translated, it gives CASSWGTGSNQPQHF. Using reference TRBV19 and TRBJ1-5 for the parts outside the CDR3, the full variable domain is DGGITQSPKYLFRKEGQNVTLSCEQNLNHDAMYWYRQDPGQGLRLIYYSQIVNDFQKGDIAEGYSVSREKKESFPLTVTSAQKNPTAFYLCASSWGTGSNQPQHFGDGTRLSIL.

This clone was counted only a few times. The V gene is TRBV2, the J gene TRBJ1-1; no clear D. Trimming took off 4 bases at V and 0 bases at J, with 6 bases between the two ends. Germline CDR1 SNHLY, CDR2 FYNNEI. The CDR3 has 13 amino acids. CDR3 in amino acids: CASSGQVNTEAFF. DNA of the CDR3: TGTGCCAGCAGTGGTCAGGTGAACACTGAAGCTTTCTTT.

This CDR3 is CASGHRADYEQYF. CDR3 DNA: TGTGCCAGCGGCCACAGGGCCGACTACGAGCAGTACTTC. V usage is TRBV5-6 and J usage is TRBJ2-7, with D possibly matching TRBD1 (6 bases). The V and J ends lost 7 bases and 3 bases respectively, with 14 bases between them. The CDR3 consists of 13 residues. CDR1 SGHDT and CDR2 YYEEEE come from the germline V gene.

The CDR3 here is CASSLQGAGLSTEAFF. CDR3 bases: TGTGCCAGTAGCCTGCAGGGGGCTGGATTAAGCACTGAAGCTTTCTTT. V usage is TRBV19 and J usage is TRBJ1-1, with TRBD1 identical over 8 bases. This CDR3 is built from 16 residues. Germline values: CDR1 LNHDA, CDR2 SQIVND (reference sequence). With 6 bases clipped from V and 4 bases from J, the junction kept 13 bases outside the gene matches.

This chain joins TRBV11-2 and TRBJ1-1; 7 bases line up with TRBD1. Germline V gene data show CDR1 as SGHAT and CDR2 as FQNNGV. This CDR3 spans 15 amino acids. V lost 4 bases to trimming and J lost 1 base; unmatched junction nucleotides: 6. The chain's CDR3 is CASSSYRGRNTEAFF. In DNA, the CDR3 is TGTGCCAGCAGCTCCTACAGGGGCCGGAACACTGAAGCTTTCTTT.

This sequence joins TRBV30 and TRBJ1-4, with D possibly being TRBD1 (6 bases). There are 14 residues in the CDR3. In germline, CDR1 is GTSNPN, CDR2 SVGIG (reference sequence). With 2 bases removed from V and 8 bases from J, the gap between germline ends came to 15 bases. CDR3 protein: CAWSRGGAGEKLFF. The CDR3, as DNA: TGTGCCTGGAGTCGTGGGGGCGCAGGAGAAAAACTGTTTTTT.

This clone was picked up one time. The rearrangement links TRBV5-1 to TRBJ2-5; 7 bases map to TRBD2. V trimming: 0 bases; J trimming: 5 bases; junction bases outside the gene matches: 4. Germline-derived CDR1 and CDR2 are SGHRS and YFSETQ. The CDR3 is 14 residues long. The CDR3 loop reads CASSLGLALETQYF. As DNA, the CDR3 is TGCGCCAGCAGCTTGGGACTAGCTCTTGAGACCCAGTACTTC.

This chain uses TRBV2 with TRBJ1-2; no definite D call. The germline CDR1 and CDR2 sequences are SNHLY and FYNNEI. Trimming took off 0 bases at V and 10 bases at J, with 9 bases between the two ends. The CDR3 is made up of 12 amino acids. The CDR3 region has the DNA TGTGCCAGCAGTGAAGCTACCGATTTCTACACCTTC. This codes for CASSEATDFYTF.